This T cell receptor (beta chain) was observed in a study of blood T cell repertoires in COVID-19. Using immunoSEQ multiplex PCR, the repertoire was profiled, and TCRdb retains in-frame clones only, with some absent. Among roughly 180,000 clones listed, around 85% were seen once. Per the germline V gene, CDR1 is SGHRS and CDR2 is YFSETQ. Deletions cut 3 bases from V and 3 bases from J, with 16 bases between. CDR3 length: 15 amino acids. This TCR was recovered from a woman aged 55 to 70 with acute or convalescent COVID-19. The V gene is TRBV5-1, the J gene TRBJ2-7, with D perhaps matching TRBD2 (6 bases). Sample: peripheral blood. The CDR3 protein is CASSYSGGGSYEQYF. In nucleotides, the CDR3 is TGCGCCAGCAGCTACTCCGGGGGTGGGAGCTACGAGCAGTACTTC.